This T cell receptor beta chain was documented in a study of OX40 agonist ivuxolimab in advanced cancers. On the study more broadly: Eligibility admitted prior anti-PD-1, anti-PD-L1 or anti-CTLA-4 therapy; around 42% had some. Notes on the study in general: Also present in some nonresponders was a low level of normalized T-cell clonal expansion.

Patients were ineligible given autoimmune disease history or systemic immunosuppression. Sampling times: baseline, cycle 4 day 1, cycle 7 day 1. Produced via immunoSEQ multiplex PCR; TCRdb's table is partial and in-frame only. Of 50,000 to 70,000 clones in the sample, 80% to 85% are singletons; the top ten hold about 0.65%. As for this clone: Antigen: not known.

This CDR3 has 14 residues. V shed 2 bases and J 8 bases; nucleotides not matched to a gene: 6. CDR1 and CDR2 (germline): MGHRA, YSYEKL. The receptor was derived from an adult with an advanced solid tumor such as melanoma, head and neck, liver or kidney cancer. Sample: CD4+ or CD8+ T cells sorted from blood, taken in a trial of the OX40 agonist ivuxolimab. The chain joins TRBV4-1 to TRBJ2-1, with TRBD2 matching 7 bases. The CDR3 reads CASSQPGRGDEQFF. The CDR3 coding sequence is TGCGCCAGCAGCCAACCGGGACGGGGGGATGAGCAGTTCTTC.